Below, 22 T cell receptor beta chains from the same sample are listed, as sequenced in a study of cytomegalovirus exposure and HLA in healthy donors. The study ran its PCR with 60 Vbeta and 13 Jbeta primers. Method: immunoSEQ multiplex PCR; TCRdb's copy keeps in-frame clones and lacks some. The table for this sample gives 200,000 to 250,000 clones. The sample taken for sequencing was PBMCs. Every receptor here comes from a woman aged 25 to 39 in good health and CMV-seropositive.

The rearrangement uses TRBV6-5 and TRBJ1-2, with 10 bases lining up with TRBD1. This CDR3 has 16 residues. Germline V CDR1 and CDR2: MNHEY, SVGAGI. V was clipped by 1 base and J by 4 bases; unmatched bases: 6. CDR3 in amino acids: CASSYWDRGRSYGYTF. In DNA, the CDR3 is TGTGCCAGCAGTTACTGGGACAGGGGTCGGAGCTATGGCTACACCTTC.

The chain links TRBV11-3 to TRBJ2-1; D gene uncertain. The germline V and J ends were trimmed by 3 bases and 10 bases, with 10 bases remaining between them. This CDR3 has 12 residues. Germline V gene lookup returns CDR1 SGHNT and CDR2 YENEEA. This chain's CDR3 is CASSFWRGEQFF. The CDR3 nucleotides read TGTGCCAGCAGCTTTTGGCGCGGAGAGCAGTTCTTC.

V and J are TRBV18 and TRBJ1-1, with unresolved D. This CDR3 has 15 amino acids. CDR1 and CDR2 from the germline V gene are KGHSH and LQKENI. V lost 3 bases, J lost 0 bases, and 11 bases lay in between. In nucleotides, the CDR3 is TGTGCCAGCTCACCGCAGGAAGCCATGAACACTGAAGCTTTCTTT. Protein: CASSPQEAMNTEAFF.

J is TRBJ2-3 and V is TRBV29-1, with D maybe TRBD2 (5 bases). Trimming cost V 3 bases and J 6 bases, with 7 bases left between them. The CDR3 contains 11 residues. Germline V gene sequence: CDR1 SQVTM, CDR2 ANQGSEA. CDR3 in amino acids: CSVDGGDTQYF. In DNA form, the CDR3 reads TGCAGCGTTGATGGCGGGGATACGCAGTATTTT.

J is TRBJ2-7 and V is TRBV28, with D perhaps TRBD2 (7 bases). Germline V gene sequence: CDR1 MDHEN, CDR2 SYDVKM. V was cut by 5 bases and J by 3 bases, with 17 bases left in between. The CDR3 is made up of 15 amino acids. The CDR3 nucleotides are TGTGCCAGCAGTGAAGCACAGGGAGGGGTCTACGAGCAGTACTTC. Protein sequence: CASSEAQGGVYEQYF. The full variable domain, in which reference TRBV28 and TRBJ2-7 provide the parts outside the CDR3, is DVKVTQSSRYLVKRTGEKVFLECVQDMDHENMFWYRQDPGLGLRLIYFSYDVKMKEKGDIPEGYSVSREKKERFSLILESASTNQTSMYLCASSEAQGGVYEQYFGPGTRLTVT.

DNA of the CDR3: TGTGCCAGTAGCGGGGGAAATTTAGAGACCCAGTACTTC. Translating it yields CASSGGNLETQYF. The chain recombines TRBV19 with TRBJ2-5, with D possibly TRBD2 on 6 matching bases. This CDR3 is 13 amino acids long. Per germline, CDR1 LNHDA and CDR2 SQIVND (reference sequence). Trimming removed 6 bases from V and 4 bases from J, with 12 bases in between.

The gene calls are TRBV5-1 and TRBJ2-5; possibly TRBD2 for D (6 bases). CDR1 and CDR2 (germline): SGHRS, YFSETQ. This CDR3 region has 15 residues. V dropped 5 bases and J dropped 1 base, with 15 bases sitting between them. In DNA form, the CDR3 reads TGCGCCAGCAGGTGGGGGGATGTGGGCCAAGAGACCCAGTACTTC. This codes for CASRWGDVGQETQYF.

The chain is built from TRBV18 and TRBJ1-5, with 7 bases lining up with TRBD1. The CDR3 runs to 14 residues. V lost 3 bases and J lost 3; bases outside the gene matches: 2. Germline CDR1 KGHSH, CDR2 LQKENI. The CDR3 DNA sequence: TGTGCCAGCTCACCGGGGACAGTCAATCAGCCCCAGCATTTT. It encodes CASSPGTVNQPQHF. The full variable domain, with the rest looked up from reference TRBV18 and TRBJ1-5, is NAGVMQNPRHLVRRRGQEARLRCSPMKGHSHVYWYRQLPEEGLKFMVYLQKENIIDESGMPKERFSAEFPKEGPSILRIQQVVRGDSAAYFCASSPGTVNQPQHFGDGTRLSIL.

CDR3 amino acids: CASKIAGASSYNEQFF. DNA for the CDR3: TGTGCCAGCAAGATAGCGGGAGCCAGCTCCTACAATGAGCAGTTCTTC. The chain employs TRBV27 and TRBJ2-1, with 9 bases identical to TRBD2. CDR3 size: 16 residues. Germline-derived CDR1 and CDR2 are MNHEY and SMNVEV (reference sequence). V shed 7 bases, J shed 0 bases, and the junction held 7 bases outside the gene matches.

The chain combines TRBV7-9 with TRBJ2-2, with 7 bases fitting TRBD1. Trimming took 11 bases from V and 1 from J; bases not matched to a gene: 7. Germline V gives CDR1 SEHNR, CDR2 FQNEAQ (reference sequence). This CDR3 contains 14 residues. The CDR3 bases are TGTGCCGGTCCTCGGACAGGGAACACCGGGGAGCTGTTTTTT. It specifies CAGPRTGNTGELFF. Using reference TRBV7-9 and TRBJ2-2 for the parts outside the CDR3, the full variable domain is DTGVSQNPRHKITKRGQNVTFRCDPISEHNRLYWYRQTLGQGPEFLTYFQNEAQLEKSRLLSDRFSAERPKGSFSTLEIQRTEQGDSAMYLCAGPRTGNTGELFFGEGSRLTVL.

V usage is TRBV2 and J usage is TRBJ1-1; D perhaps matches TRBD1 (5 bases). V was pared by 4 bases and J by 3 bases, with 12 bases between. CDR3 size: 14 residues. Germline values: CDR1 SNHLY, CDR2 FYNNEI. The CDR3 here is CASSGSGADTEAFF. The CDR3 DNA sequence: TGTGCCAGCAGTGGCAGCGGGGCGGACACTGAAGCTTTCTTT.

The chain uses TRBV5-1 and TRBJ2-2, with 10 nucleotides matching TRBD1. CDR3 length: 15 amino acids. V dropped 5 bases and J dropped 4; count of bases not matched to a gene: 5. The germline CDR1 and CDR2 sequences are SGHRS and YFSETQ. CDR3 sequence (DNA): TGCGCCAGCAGACCGGGACAGGGGTTCACCGGGGAGCTGTTTTTT. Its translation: CASRPGQGFTGELFF.

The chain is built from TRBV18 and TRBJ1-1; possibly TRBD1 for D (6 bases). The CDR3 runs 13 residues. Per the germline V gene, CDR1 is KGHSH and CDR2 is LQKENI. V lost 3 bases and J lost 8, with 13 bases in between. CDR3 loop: CASSPDPGTEAFF. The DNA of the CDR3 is TGTGCCAGCTCACCGGACCCCGGGACAGAAGCTTTCTTT.

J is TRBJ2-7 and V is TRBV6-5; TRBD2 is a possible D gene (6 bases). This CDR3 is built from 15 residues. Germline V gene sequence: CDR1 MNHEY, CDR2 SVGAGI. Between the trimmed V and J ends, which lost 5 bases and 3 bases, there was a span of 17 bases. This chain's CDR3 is CASSPRTTSIYEQYF. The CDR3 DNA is TGTGCCAGCAGTCCGCGGACTACCTCCATCTACGAGCAGTACTTC.

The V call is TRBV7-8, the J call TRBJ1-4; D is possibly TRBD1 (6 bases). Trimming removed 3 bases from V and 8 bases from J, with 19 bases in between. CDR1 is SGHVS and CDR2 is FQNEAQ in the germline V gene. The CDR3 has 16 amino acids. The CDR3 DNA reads TGTGCCAGCAGCTTTATCGCTCTTTCCAGGGGAGAAAAACTGTTTTTT. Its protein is CASSFIALSRGEKLFF. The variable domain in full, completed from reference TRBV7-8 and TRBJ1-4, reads GAGVSQSPRYKVAKRGQDVALRCDPISGHVSLFWYQQALGQGPEFLTYFQNEAQLDKSGLPSDRFFAERPEGSVSTLKIQRTQQEDSAVYLCASSFIALSRGEKLFFGSGTQLSVL.

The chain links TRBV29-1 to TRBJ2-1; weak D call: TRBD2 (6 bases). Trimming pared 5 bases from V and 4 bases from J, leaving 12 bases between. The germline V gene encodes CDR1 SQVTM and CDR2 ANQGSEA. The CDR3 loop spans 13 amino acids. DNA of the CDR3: TGCAGCGTTAGACTAGGGGAGTACAATGAGCAGTTCTTC. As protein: CSVRLGEYNEQFF.

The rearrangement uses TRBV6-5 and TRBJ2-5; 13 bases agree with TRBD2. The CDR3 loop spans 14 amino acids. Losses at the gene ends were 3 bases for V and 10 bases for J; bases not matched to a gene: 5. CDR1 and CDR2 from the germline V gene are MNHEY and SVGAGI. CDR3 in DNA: TGTGCCAGCAGTTATTCCAGACTAGCGGGGGGCCAGTACTTC. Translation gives CASSYSRLAGGQYF.

CDR3 nucleotide sequence: TGCGCCAGCAGTACCGGGGGCACTGAAGCTTTCTTT. Translation: CASSTGGTEAFF. The chain joins TRBV10-2 to TRBJ1-1, with D perhaps TRBD1 (5 bases). This CDR3 is built from 12 residues. Germline values: CDR1 WSHSY, CDR2 SAAADI. The V gene lost 5 bases and the J gene lost 4 bases, with 8 bases spanning the gap.

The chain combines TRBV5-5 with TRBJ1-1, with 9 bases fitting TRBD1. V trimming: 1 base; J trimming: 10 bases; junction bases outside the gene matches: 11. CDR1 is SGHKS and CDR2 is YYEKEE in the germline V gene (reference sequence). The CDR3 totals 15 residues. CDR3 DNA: TGTGCCAGCAGCTTGTCCTTATCGGGACAGGGTGGAGCTTTCTTT. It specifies CASSLSLSGQGGAFF.

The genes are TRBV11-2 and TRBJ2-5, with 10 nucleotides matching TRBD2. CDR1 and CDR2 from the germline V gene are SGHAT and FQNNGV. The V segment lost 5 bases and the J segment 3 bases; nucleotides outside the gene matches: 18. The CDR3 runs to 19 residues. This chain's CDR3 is CASSRAGGILLGKKETQYF. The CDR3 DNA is TGTGCCAGCAGCCGAGCGGGGGGGATCCTTCTTGGCAAAAAAGAGACCCAGTACTTC.

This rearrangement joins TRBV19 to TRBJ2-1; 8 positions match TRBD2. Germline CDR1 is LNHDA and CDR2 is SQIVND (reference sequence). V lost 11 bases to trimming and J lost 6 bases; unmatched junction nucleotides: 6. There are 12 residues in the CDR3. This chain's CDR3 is CAALGLANEQFF. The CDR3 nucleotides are TGTGCCGCCTTAGGACTAGCCAATGAGCAGTTCTTC.

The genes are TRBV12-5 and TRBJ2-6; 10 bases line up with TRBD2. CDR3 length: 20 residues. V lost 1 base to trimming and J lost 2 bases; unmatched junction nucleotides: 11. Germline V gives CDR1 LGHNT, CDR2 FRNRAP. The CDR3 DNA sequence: TGTGCTAGTGGTTTGGACCTTAGCGGGGGGTTTTTGGCTGGGGCCAACGTCCTGACTTTC. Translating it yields CASGLDLSGGFLAGANVLTF.